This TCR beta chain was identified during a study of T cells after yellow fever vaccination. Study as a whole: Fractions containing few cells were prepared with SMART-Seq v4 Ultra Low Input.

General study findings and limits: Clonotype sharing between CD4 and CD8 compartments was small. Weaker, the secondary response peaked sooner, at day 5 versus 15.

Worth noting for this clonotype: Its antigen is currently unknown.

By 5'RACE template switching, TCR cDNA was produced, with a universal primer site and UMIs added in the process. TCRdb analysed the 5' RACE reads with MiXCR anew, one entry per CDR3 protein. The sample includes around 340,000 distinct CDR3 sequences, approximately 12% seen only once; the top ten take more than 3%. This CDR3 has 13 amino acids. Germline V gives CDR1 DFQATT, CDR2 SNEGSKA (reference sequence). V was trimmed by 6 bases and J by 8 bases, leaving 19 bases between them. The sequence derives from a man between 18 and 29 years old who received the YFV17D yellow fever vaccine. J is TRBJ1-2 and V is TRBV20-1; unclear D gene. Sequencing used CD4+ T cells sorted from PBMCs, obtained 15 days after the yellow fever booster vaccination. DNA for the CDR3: TGCAGTGCAACCCCTCCCATCTCAACAGGCTACACCTTC. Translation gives CSATPPISTGYTF.